Following are 5 T cell receptor beta chains from one sample sequenced in a study of T-cell reconstitution after alpha-beta-depleted transplantation in children. As it was prepared, the TCRbeta library received unique molecular identifiers. TCRdb itself ran the PCR reads through MiXCR, one entry per CDR3 protein. The sample includes about 640,000 distinct CDR3 sequences, around a sixth of them seen just once. The sample in question was PBMCs from the stem cell graft donor, obtained from the stem cell graft. The origin of the receptors is a human donor who donated a stem cell graft to a child with acute myeloid leukemia.

This clonotype was seen many times. The V call is TRBV4-2, the J call TRBJ2-5, with 10 positions matching TRBD2. Unmatched junction bases numbered 2, after V lost 4 bases and J lost 3 bases. The CDR3 is made up of 14 amino acids. Germline-derived CDR1 and CDR2 are LGHNA and YNFKEQ. CDR3 in DNA: TGTGCCAGCAGCCGCCTAGCGGGGGAAGAGACCCAGTACTTC. Translating gives CASSRLAGEETQYF.

In its sample, this clonotype was seen a few times. The gene calls are TRBV6-2 or TRBV6-3 and TRBJ2-7, with 9 bases fitting TRBD1. Trimming removed 6 bases from V and 3 bases from J; junction bases left unmatched: 9. The CDR3 has 15 amino acids. Germline V gene sequence: CDR1 MNHEY, CDR2 SVGEGT. The DNA for the CDR3 is TGTGCCAGCAGGACCGGGACAGGGCGCAGCTACGAGCAGTACTTC. It specifies CASRTGTGRSYEQYF.

This clonotype turned up a few times. V is TRBV20-1 and J is TRBJ2-3, with TRBD2 identical over 10 bases. The J segment lost 2 bases and the V segment lost 2 bases, leaving 7 bases of the junction unmatched. The length of the CDR3 is 16 residues. CDR1 is DFQATT, CDR2 SNEGSKA, per germline (reference sequence). The CDR3 DNA sequence: TGCAGTGCTAGATCGGGACTAGCGACGTTCACAGATACGCAGTATTTT. Protein sequence: CSARSGLATFTDTQYF.

This clonotype was counted at least ten times. The V and J genes are TRBV5-1 and TRBJ1-6; D is unclear. The CDR3 covers 14 residues. V lost 0 bases, J lost 5 bases, and 6 bases lay in between. Germline-derived CDR1 and CDR2 are SGHRS and YFSETQ. The CDR3: CASSLGRNNSPLHF. The DNA of the CDR3 is TGCGCCAGCAGCTTGGGTCGGAATAATTCACCCCTCCACTTT.

Many counts were recorded for this clonotype. This chain joins TRBV20-1 and TRBJ1-1, with a possible D match to TRBD1 (6 bases). V lost 1 base and J lost 1, with 10 bases in between. The CDR3 is 14 amino acids. Per the germline V gene, CDR1 is DFQATT and CDR2 is SNEGSKA (reference sequence). In nucleotides, the CDR3 is TGCAGTGCTAGAGTCCAGGGGAAGAACACTGAAGCTTTCTTT. This translates into CSARVQGKNTEAFF.